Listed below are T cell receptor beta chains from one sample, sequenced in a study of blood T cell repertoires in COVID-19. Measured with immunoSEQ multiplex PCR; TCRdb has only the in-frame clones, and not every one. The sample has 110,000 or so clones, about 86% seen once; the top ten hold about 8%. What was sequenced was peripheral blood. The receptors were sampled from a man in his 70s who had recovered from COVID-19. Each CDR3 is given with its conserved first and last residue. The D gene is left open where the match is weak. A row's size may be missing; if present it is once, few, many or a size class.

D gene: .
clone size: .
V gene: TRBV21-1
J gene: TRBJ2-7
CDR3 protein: CASSKEKLAGDSYEQYF
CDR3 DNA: TGTGCCAGCAGCAAAGAAAAGTTAGCGGGAGACTCCTACGAGCAGTACTTC

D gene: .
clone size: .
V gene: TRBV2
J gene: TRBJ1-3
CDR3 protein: CASAARRTSGNTIYF
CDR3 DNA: TGTGCCAGCGCCGCCCGGAGGACCTCTGGAAACACCATATATTTT

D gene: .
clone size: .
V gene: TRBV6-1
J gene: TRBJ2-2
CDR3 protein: CASSFGVRGGELFF
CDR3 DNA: TGTGCCAGCAGTTTTGGGGTCCGGGGCGGGGAGCTGTTTTTT

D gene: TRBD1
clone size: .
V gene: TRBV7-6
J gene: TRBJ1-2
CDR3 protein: CASSLGTGYGYTF
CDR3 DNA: TGTGCCAGCAGCTTAGGGACAGGATACGGCTACACCTTC

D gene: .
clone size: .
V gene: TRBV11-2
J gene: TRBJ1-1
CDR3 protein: CASSVLGGGGNTEAFF
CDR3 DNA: TGTGCCAGCAGCGTCCTCGGAGGCGGCGGGAACACTGAAGCTTTCTTT

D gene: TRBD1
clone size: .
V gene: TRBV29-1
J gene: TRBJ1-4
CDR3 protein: CSVATGSTNEKLFF
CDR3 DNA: TGCAGCGTTGCGACAGGGTCAACTAATGAAAAACTGTTTTTT

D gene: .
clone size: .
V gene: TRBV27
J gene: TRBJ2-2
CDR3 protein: CASSSTLDWELFF
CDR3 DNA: TGTGCCAGCAGCTCCACTCTGGACTGGGAGCTGTTTTTT

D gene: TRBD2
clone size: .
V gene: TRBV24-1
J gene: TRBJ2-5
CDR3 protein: CATSDLTSGGGETQYF
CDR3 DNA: TGTGCCACCAGTGATTTGACTAGCGGGGGAGGAGAGACCCAGTACTTC

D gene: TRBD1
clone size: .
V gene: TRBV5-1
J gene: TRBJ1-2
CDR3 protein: CASRRGTDPYGYTF
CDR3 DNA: TGCGCCAGCAGACGTGGGACAGATCCCTATGGCTACACCTTC

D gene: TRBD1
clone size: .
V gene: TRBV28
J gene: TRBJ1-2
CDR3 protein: CASSTTRGGYTF
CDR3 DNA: TGTGCCAGCAGTACCACCAGGGGGGGCTACACCTTC

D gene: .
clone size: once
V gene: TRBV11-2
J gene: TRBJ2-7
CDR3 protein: CASSPGVQNYEQYF
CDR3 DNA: TGTGCCAGCAGCCCAGGGGTACAGAACTACGAGCAGTACTTC

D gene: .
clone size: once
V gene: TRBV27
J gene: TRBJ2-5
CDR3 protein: CASSLLPRTDQETQYF
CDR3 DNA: TGTGCCAGCAGTTTATTGCCCAGGACAGATCAAGAGACCCAGTACTTC

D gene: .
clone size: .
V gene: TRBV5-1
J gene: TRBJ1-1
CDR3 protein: CASSLFQGKSTEAFF
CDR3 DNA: TGCGCCAGCAGCTTATTTCAGGGTAAGAGCACTGAAGCTTTCTTT

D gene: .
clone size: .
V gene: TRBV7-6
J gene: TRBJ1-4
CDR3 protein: CASSLRGWDEKLFF
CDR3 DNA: TGTGCCAGCAGCTTACGGGGGTGGGATGAAAAACTGTTTTTT

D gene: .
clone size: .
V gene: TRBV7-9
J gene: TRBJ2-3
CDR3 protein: CASSPGQFTDTQYF
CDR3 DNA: TGTGCCAGCAGCCCTGGACAGTTCACAGATACGCAGTATTTT

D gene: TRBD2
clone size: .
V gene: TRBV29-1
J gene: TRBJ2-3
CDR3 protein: CSVESTAGGLRADTQYF
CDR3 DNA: TGCAGCGTTGAGAGTACGGCGGGGGGGCTTAGAGCAGATACGCAGTATTTT

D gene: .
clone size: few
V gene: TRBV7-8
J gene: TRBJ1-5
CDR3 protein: CASSLRVSNQPQHF
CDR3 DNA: TGTGCCAGCAGCTTAAGAGTCAGCAATCAGCCCCAGCATTTT

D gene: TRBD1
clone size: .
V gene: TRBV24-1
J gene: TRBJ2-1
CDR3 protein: CATGTGGYAGNEQFF
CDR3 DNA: TGTGCCACCGGGACAGGGGGCTATGCTGGGAATGAGCAGTTCTTC

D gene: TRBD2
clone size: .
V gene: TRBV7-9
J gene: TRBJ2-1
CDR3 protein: CASSLGGSGGLRGYNEQFF
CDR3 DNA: TGTGCCAGCAGCTTAGGTGGTAGCGGGGGGCTGAGGGGATACAATGAGCAGTTCTTC

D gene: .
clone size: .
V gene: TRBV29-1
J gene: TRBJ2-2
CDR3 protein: CSGGHRSGELFF
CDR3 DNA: TGCAGCGGAGGCCACAGGTCCGGGGAGCTGTTTTTT

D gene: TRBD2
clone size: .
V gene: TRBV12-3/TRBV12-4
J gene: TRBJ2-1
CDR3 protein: CASRRTSNEQFF
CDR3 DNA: TGTGCCAGCAGACGGACTAGCAATGAGCAGTTCTTC

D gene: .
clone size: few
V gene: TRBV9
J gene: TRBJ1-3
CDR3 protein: CASSPNRAGGNTIYF
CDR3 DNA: TGTGCCAGCAGCCCAAACAGGGCTGGTGGAAACACCATATATTTT

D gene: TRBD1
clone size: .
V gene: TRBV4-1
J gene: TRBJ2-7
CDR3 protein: CASSQAQGVGYEQYF
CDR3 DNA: TGCGCCAGCAGCCAAGCACAGGGGGTAGGCTACGAGCAGTACTTC

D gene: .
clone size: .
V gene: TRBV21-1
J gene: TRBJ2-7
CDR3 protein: CASSKASSQAHRYYEQYF
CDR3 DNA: TGTGCCAGCAGCAAAGCCTCCTCCCAAGCCCACAGGTACTACGAGCAGTACTTC

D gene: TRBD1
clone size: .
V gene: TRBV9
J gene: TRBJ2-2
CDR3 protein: CASSVPGTGIMTGELFF
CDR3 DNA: TGTGCCAGCAGCGTCCCCGGGACAGGGATTATGACCGGGGAGCTGTTTTTT

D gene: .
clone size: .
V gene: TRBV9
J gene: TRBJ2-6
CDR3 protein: CASSLGGSGANVLTF
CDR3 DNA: TGTGCCAGCAGTTTAGGGGGCTCTGGGGCCAACGTCCTGACTTTC

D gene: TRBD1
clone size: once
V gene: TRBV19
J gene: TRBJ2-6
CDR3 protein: CASKTGTSGANVLTF
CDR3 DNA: TGTGCCAGTAAGACAGGGACCTCTGGGGCCAACGTCCTGACTTTC

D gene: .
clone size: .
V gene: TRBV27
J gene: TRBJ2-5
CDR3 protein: CASSLATVPETQYF
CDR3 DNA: TGTGCCAGCAGTTTGGCTACAGTACCAGAGACCCAGTACTTC

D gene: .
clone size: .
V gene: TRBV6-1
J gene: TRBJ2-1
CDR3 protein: CASSDGSVQFF
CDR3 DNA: TGTGCCAGCAGTGACGGGTCCGTGCAGTTCTTC

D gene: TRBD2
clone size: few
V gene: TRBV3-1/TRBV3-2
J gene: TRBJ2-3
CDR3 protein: CASSLTSGRDTQYF
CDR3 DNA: TGTGCCAGCAGCCTGACTAGCGGGAGGGATACGCAGTATTTT

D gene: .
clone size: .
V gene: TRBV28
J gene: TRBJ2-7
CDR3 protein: CASTIQGLSSYEQYF
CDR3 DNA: TGTGCCAGCACCATTCAGGGGTTAAGCTCCTACGAGCAGTACTTC

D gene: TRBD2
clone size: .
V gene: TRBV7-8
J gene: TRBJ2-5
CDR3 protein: CASSFPGLAGGLGETQYF
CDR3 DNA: TGTGCCAGCAGCTTCCCGGGACTAGCGGGGGGGCTGGGAGAGACCCAGTACTTC

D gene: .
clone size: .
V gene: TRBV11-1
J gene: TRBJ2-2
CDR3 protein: CASSFREDTGELFF
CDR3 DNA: TGTGCCAGCAGCTTCAGGGAGGACACCGGGGAGCTGTTTTTT

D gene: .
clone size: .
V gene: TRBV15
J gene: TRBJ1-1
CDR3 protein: CATSRVGGTTEAFF
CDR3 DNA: TGTGCCACCAGCAGAGTAGGGGGAACTACTGAAGCTTTCTTT

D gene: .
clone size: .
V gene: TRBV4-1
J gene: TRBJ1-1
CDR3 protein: CASSQVWGQEAFF
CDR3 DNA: TGCGCCAGCAGCCAAGTCTGGGGGCAGGAAGCTTTCTTT

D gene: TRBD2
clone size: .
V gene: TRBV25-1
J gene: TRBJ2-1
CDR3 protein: CASSATSGPDNEQFF
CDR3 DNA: TGTGCCAGCAGTGCGACTAGCGGGCCGGACAATGAGCAGTTCTTC

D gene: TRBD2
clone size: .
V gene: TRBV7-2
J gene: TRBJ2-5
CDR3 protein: CASSLLRPGLAGDGETQYF
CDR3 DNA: TGTGCCAGCAGCTTACTCAGGCCGGGACTAGCGGGAGACGGAGAGACCCAGTACTTC

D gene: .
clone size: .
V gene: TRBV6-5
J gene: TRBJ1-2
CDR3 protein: CASSYSWREDGYTF
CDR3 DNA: TGTGCCAGCAGTTACTCATGGAGGGAGGATGGCTACACCTTC

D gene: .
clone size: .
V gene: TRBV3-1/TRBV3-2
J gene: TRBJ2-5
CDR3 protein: CASSRGGRETQYF
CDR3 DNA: TGTGCCAGCAGCCGGGGGGGCCGGGAGACCCAGTACTTC

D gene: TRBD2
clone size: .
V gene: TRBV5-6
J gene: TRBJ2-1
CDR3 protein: CASSLWEGYRLYNEQFF
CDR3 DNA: TGTGCCAGCAGCTTGTGGGAGGGATACCGACTTTACAATGAGCAGTTCTTC

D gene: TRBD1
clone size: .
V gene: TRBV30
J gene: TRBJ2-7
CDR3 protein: CAWGTVPYEQYF
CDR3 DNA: TGTGCCTGGGGGACAGTACCCTACGAGCAGTACTTC

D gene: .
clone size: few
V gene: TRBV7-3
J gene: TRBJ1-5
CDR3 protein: CASSQDLDQPQHF
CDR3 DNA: TGTGCCAGCAGCCAGGACTTGGATCAGCCCCAGCATTTT

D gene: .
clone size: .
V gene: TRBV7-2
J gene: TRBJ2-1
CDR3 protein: CASSSLDEQFF
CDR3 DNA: TGTGCCAGCAGCTCCCTAGATGAGCAGTTCTTC

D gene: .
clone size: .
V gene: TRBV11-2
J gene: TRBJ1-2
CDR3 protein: CASSLEEWGYTF
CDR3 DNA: TGTGCCAGCAGCTTAGAAGAGTGGGGCTACACCTTC

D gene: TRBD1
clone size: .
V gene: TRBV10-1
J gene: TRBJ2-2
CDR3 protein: CASSGRGQGFRTGELFF
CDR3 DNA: TGCGCCAGCAGTGGAAGGGGACAGGGGTTCAGAACCGGGGAGCTGTTTTTT

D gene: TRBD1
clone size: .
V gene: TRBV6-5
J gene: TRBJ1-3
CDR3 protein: CASRPRGTGNTIYF
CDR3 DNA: TGTGCCAGCAGACCCAGGGGGACTGGAAACACCATATATTTT

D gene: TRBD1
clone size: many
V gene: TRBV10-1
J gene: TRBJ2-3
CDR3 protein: CASSLTGLDTQYF
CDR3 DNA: TGCGCCAGCAGCCTGACAGGGTTGGATACGCAGTATTTT

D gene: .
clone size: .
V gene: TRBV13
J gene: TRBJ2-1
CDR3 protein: CASSDPSGGSSYNEQFF
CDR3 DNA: TGTGCCAGCAGCGACCCTTCGGGGGGCTCAAGCTACAATGAGCAGTTCTTC

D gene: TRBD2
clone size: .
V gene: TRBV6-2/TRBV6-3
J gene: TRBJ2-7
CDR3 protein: CASSGRLAGVSYEQYF
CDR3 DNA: TGTGCCAGCAGTGGGAGGCTAGCGGGGGTTTCCTACGAGCAGTACTTC

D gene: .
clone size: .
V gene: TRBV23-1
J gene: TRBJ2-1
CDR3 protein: CASTQGRADNEQFF
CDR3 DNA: TGCGCCAGCACCCAGGGTAGGGCTGACAATGAGCAGTTCTTC

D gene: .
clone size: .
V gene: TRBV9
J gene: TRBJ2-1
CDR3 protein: CASSVLGANEQFF
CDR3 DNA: TGTGCCAGCAGCGTGCTTGGGGCAAATGAGCAGTTCTTC

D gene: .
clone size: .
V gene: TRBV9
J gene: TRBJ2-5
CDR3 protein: CASSVQGSETQYF
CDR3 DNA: TGTGCCAGCAGCGTACAGGGTTCAGAGACCCAGTACTTC

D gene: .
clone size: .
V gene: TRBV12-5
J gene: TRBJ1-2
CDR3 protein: CASGWGDGANYGYTF
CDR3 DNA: TGTGCTAGTGGTTGGGGGGACGGAGCTAACTATGGCTACACCTTC